Listed below are T cell receptor beta chains from one sample, sequenced in a study of T cell responses to AZD1222 COVID-19 vaccine. Data came from immunoSEQ multiplex PCR; TCRdb stores just in-frame clones and leaves some out. The data hold 100,000 or so clones, with more than 75% observed a single time. This specimen consisted of peripheral blood, obtained on day 0 of AZD1222 vaccination. All receptors come from an adult in good health. Each CDR3 is given with its conserved first and last residue. D genes are given only for firm matches. Where a row states a size, it is once, few, many or the class of an expanded clone; other rows omit it.

V gene: TRBV19
D gene: TRBD1
J gene: TRBJ2-7
clone size: -
CDR3 protein: CASSAGTGSSYEQYF
CDR3 DNA: TGTGCCAGTAGTGCCGGGACAGGGAGCTCCTACGAGCAGTACTTC

V gene: TRBV7-2
D gene: TRBD1
J gene: TRBJ1-1
clone size: few
CDR3 protein: CASSPQGALTEAFF
CDR3 DNA: TGTGCCAGCAGTCCGCAGGGGGCACTCACTGAAGCTTTCTTT

V gene: TRBV10-3
D gene: TRBD1
J gene: TRBJ1-1
clone size: -
CDR3 protein: CAISEGTGVAEAFF
CDR3 DNA: TGTGCCATCAGTGAGGGGACAGGGGTTGCTGAAGCTTTCTTT

V gene: TRBV7-3
D gene: TRBD1
J gene: TRBJ1-5
clone size: -
CDR3 protein: CASSPTGFSNQPQHF
CDR3 DNA: TGTGCCAGCAGCCCGACAGGGTTTAGCAATCAGCCCCAGCATTTT

V gene: TRBV5-1
D gene: -
J gene: TRBJ2-7
clone size: -
CDR3 protein: CASSLAGGIYEQYF
CDR3 DNA: TGCGCCAGCAGCCTCGCTGGTGGGATCTACGAGCAGTACTTC

V gene: TRBV2
D gene: -
J gene: TRBJ1-2
clone size: -
CDR3 protein: CASRRAFIYGYTF
CDR3 DNA: TGTGCCAGCAGACGGGCTTTCATCTATGGCTACACCTTC

V gene: TRBV7-2
D gene: -
J gene: TRBJ1-2
clone size: -
CDR3 protein: CASSLGGDHGYTF
CDR3 DNA: TGTGCCAGCAGCTTAGGTGGGGACCATGGCTACACCTTC

V gene: TRBV23-1
D gene: -
J gene: TRBJ2-7
clone size: -
CDR3 protein: CASTVEQYF
CDR3 DNA: TGCGCCAGCACCGTAGAGCAGTACTTC

V gene: TRBV13
D gene: -
J gene: TRBJ2-1
clone size: -
CDR3 protein: CASSSGLMGQEQFF
CDR3 DNA: TGTGCCAGCAGCTCGGGACTGATGGGCCAAGAGCAGTTCTTC

V gene: TRBV30
D gene: -
J gene: TRBJ1-3
clone size: -
CDR3 protein: CAWDSGNTIYF
CDR3 DNA: TGTGCCTGGGACTCTGGAAACACCATATATTTT

V gene: TRBV5-1
D gene: -
J gene: TRBJ2-5
clone size: -
CDR3 protein: CASSLVPVQETQYF
CDR3 DNA: TGCGCCAGCAGCTTGGTCCCGGTCCAAGAGACCCAGTACTTC

V gene: TRBV5-1
D gene: TRBD2
J gene: TRBJ2-5
clone size: once
CDR3 protein: CASRVGLAAGETQYF
CDR3 DNA: TGCGCCAGCAGGGTCGGACTAGCGGCGGGAGAGACCCAGTACTTC

V gene: TRBV2
D gene: TRBD2
J gene: TRBJ2-3
clone size: -
CDR3 protein: CASSHRTSTDTDTQYF
CDR3 DNA: TGTGCCAGCAGCCACAGGACTAGCACCGACACAGATACGCAGTATTTT

V gene: TRBV11-3
D gene: TRBD2
J gene: TRBJ2-1
clone size: -
CDR3 protein: CARSPGLAYEQFF
CDR3 DNA: TGTGCCAGAAGCCCCGGACTAGCCTATGAGCAGTTCTTC

V gene: TRBV3-1/TRBV3-2
D gene: -
J gene: TRBJ1-2
clone size: -
CDR3 protein: CASSQYYGYTF
CDR3 DNA: TGTGCCAGCAGCCAGTACTATGGCTACACCTTC

V gene: TRBV7-3
D gene: TRBD1
J gene: TRBJ2-1
clone size: -
CDR3 protein: CASSRGQGAGYNEQFF
CDR3 DNA: TGTGCCAGCAGCAGGGGACAGGGGGCGGGTTACAATGAGCAGTTCTTC

V gene: TRBV2
D gene: -
J gene: TRBJ1-3
clone size: -
CDR3 protein: CASTEGQLSGNTIYF
CDR3 DNA: TGTGCCAGCACCGAAGGACAGCTCTCTGGAAACACCATATATTTT

V gene: TRBV4-3
D gene: -
J gene: TRBJ1-2
clone size: -
CDR3 protein: CASSQGSRAANYGYTF
CDR3 DNA: TGCGCCAGCAGCCAAGGAAGTAGGGCAGCTAACTATGGCTACACCTTC

V gene: TRBV27
D gene: -
J gene: TRBJ2-1
clone size: -
CDR3 protein: CASSQRVVNNEQFF
CDR3 DNA: TGTGCCAGCAGTCAGCGGGTGGTTAACAATGAGCAGTTCTTC

V gene: TRBV2
D gene: -
J gene: TRBJ2-7
clone size: -
CDR3 protein: CASTGLDYEQYF
CDR3 DNA: TGTGCCAGCACTGGGTTAGACTACGAGCAGTACTTC

V gene: TRBV6-5
D gene: TRBD1
J gene: TRBJ1-5
clone size: once
CDR3 protein: CASSTTGANNQPQHF
CDR3 DNA: TGTGCCAGCAGTACGACAGGGGCGAACAATCAGCCCCAGCATTTT

V gene: TRBV28
D gene: -
J gene: TRBJ1-6
clone size: -
CDR3 protein: CASSLLENSPLHF
CDR3 DNA: TGTGCCAGCAGTTTACTTGAAAATTCACCCCTCCACTTT

V gene: TRBV7-7
D gene: TRBD2
J gene: TRBJ2-3
clone size: -
CDR3 protein: CASSAGLPLSDTQYF
CDR3 DNA: TGTGCCAGCAGCGCGGGACTACCCCTTTCGGATACGCAGTATTTT

V gene: TRBV5-1
D gene: -
J gene: TRBJ1-6
clone size: -
CDR3 protein: CASSLGSGSGSPLHF
CDR3 DNA: TGCGCCAGCAGCTTGGGATCCGGAAGTGGGTCACCCCTCCACTTT

V gene: TRBV4-1
D gene: -
J gene: TRBJ2-4
clone size: -
CDR3 protein: CASSQGWLAKNIQYF
CDR3 DNA: TGCGCCAGCAGCCAAGGTTGGTTAGCCAAAAACATTCAGTACTTC

V gene: TRBV15
D gene: TRBD1
J gene: TRBJ1-2
clone size: -
CDR3 protein: CATSRGRQTGVNYGYTF
CDR3 DNA: TGTGCCACCAGCAGAGGCCGCCAGACAGGGGTTAACTATGGCTACACCTTC

V gene: TRBV6-5
D gene: TRBD1
J gene: TRBJ2-7
clone size: -
CDR3 protein: CASSYTGQGGKQYF
CDR3 DNA: TGTGCCAGCAGTTACACTGGACAGGGTGGGAAGCAGTACTTC

V gene: TRBV3-1/TRBV3-2
D gene: TRBD1
J gene: TRBJ2-7
clone size: -
CDR3 protein: CASSQGGTGVEQYF
CDR3 DNA: TGTGCCAGCAGCCAAGGGGGGACAGGGGTCGAGCAGTACTTC

V gene: TRBV12-3/TRBV12-4
D gene: -
J gene: TRBJ2-1
clone size: -
CDR3 protein: CASSFLSSEQFF
CDR3 DNA: TGTGCCAGCAGTTTCCTGTCCAGTGAGCAGTTCTTC

V gene: TRBV4-2
D gene: -
J gene: TRBJ1-1
clone size: -
CDR3 protein: CASSQEVRQRNTEAFF
CDR3 DNA: TGTGCCAGCAGCCAAGAAGTTAGGCAGCGGAACACTGAAGCTTTCTTT

V gene: TRBV30
D gene: TRBD1
J gene: TRBJ1-1
clone size: -
CDR3 protein: CAWAGQDTEAFF
CDR3 DNA: TGTGCCTGGGCCGGACAGGACACTGAAGCTTTCTTT

V gene: TRBV5-1
D gene: TRBD1
J gene: TRBJ2-7
clone size: -
CDR3 protein: CASSDRQGPSYEQYF
CDR3 DNA: TGCGCCAGCAGCGACAGACAGGGGCCCTCCTACGAGCAGTACTTC

V gene: TRBV6-5
D gene: -
J gene: TRBJ1-2
clone size: -
CDR3 protein: CASRSGEGYGYTF
CDR3 DNA: TGTGCCAGCCGCAGCGGGGAGGGCTATGGCTACACCTTC

V gene: TRBV19
D gene: -
J gene: TRBJ2-4
clone size: -
CDR3 protein: CASRGGQAKNIQYF
CDR3 DNA: TGTGCCAGTAGAGGCGGCCAAGCCAAAAACATTCAGTACTTC

V gene: TRBV28
D gene: -
J gene: TRBJ1-5
clone size: -
CDR3 protein: CASSFSSGARLVPQHF
CDR3 DNA: TGTGCCAGCAGTTTTTCTAGCGGAGCCCGCTTAGTCCCCCAGCATTTT

V gene: TRBV5-1
D gene: -
J gene: TRBJ2-6
clone size: -
CDR3 protein: CASRQDSNSGANVLTF
CDR3 DNA: TGCGCCAGCAGACAAGACTCGAACTCTGGGGCCAACGTCCTGACTTTC

V gene: TRBV10-2
D gene: -
J gene: TRBJ2-7
clone size: -
CDR3 protein: CASIPQGGVGIYEQYF
CDR3 DNA: TGCGCCAGCATCCCCCAGGGTGGGGTTGGTATTTACGAGCAGTACTTC

V gene: TRBV15
D gene: -
J gene: TRBJ1-5
clone size: -
CDR3 protein: CATSRKAGFISNQPQHF
CDR3 DNA: TGTGCCACCAGCAGAAAGGCAGGGTTTATTAGCAATCAGCCCCAGCATTTT

V gene: TRBV7-8
D gene: TRBD2
J gene: TRBJ2-7
clone size: -
CDR3 protein: CASSTGTSGGPYEQYF
CDR3 DNA: TGTGCCAGCAGCACCGGGACTAGCGGGGGCCCCTACGAGCAGTACTTC

V gene: TRBV18
D gene: -
J gene: TRBJ2-5
clone size: -
CDR3 protein: CASCTRLETQYF
CDR3 DNA: TGTGCCAGCTGTACAAGGTTAGAGACCCAGTACTTC

V gene: TRBV11-3
D gene: TRBD1
J gene: TRBJ1-5
clone size: -
CDR3 protein: CASSLDLWGTGVQPQHF
CDR3 DNA: TGTGCCAGCAGCTTAGATCTGTGGGGGACAGGGGTTCAGCCCCAGCATTTT

V gene: TRBV5-1
D gene: TRBD1
J gene: TRBJ1-2
clone size: few
CDR3 protein: CASSTGGSGYTF
CDR3 DNA: TGCGCCAGCAGCACAGGGGGCTCTGGCTACACCTTC

V gene: TRBV19
D gene: TRBD1
J gene: TRBJ2-7
clone size: -
CDR3 protein: CASNTGQGLEEQYF
CDR3 DNA: TGTGCCAGTAATACGGGACAGGGCTTAGAGGAGCAGTACTTC

V gene: TRBV2
D gene: TRBD1
J gene: TRBJ1-1
clone size: -
CDR3 protein: CASSTGGAWNTEAFF
CDR3 DNA: TGTGCCAGCAGCACAGGGGGCGCGTGGAACACTGAAGCTTTCTTT

V gene: TRBV7-6
D gene: TRBD2
J gene: TRBJ2-1
clone size: few
CDR3 protein: CASSPTGREWDEQFF
CDR3 DNA: TGTGCCAGCAGCCCTACGGGGCGGGAGTGGGATGAGCAGTTCTTC